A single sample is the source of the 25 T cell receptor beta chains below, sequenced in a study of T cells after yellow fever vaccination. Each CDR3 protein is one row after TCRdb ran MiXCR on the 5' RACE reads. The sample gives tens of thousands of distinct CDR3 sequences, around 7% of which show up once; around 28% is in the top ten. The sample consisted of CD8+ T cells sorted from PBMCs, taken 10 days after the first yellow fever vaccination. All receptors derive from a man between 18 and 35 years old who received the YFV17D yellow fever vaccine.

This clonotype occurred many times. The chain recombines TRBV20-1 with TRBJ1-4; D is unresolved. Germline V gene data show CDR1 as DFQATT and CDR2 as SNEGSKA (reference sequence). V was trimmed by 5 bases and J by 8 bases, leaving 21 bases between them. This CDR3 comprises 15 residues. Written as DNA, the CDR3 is TGCAGTGCTTCGCCCAGGAGATTAGCTAGGGAAAAACTGTTTTTT. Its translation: CSASPRRLAREKLFF.

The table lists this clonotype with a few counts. The CDR3 loop reads CASSSGGSGNEQFF. Written as DNA, the CDR3 is TGTGCCAGCAGCTCAGGTGGTAGCGGGAATGAGCAGTTCTTC. The chain recombines TRBV5-4 with TRBJ2-1, with 7 nucleotides matching TRBD2. Germline V gene sequence: CDR1 SGHNT, CDR2 YYREEE (reference sequence). After removal of 3 bases from V and 7 bases from J, the junction contained 7 bases not matched to a gene. This CDR3 is 14 amino acids long.

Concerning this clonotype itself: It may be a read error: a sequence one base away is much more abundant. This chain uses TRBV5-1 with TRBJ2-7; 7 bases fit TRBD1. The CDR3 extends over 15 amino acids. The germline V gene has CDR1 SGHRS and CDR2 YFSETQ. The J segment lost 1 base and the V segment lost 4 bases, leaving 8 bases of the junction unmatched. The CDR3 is CASSHSTGPSYEQYF. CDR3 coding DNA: TGCGCCAGCAGCCACTCGACAGGGCCATCCTACGAGCAGTACTTC.

CDR3 nucleotides: TGTGCCAGCAGCCATCGAACCCCCCCGGGGAATTCACCCCTCCACTTT. This encodes CASSHRTPPGNSPLHF. V is TRBV6-5 and J is TRBJ1-6; D is uncertain. The V gene lost 6 bases and the J gene lost 7 bases, with 19 bases spanning the gap. The CDR3 length is 16 residues. The germline CDR1 and CDR2 sequences are MNHEY and SVGAGI.

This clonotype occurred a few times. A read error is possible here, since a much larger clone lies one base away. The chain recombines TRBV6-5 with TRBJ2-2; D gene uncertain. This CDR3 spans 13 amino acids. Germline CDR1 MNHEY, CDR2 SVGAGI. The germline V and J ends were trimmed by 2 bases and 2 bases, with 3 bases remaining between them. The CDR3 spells CASSYTNTGELFF. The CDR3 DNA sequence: TGTGCCAGCAGTTACACAAACACCGGGGAGCTGTTTTTT.

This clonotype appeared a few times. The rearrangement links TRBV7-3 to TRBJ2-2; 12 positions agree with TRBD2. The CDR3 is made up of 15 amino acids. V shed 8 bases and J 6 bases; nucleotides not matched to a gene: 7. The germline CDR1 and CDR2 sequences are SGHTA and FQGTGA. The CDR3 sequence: CASRASGGVPGELFF. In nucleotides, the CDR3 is TGTGCCAGCCGTGCTAGCGGGGGGGTTCCCGGGGAGCTGTTTTTT.

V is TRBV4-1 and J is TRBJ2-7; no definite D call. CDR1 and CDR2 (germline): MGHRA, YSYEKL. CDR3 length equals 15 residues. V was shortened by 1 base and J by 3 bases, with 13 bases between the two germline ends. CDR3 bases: TGCGCCAGCAGCCAAGGGGTAGGGTCCCACTACGAGCAGTACTTC. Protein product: CASSQGVGSHYEQYF.

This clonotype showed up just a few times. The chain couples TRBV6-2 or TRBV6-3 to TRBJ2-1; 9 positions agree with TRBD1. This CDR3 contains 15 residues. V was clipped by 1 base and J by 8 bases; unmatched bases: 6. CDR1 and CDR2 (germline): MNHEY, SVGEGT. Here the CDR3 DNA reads TGTGCCAGCAGTTACTGGGGACAGGGTGGCGATGAGCAGTTCTTC. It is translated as CASSYWGQGGDEQFF.

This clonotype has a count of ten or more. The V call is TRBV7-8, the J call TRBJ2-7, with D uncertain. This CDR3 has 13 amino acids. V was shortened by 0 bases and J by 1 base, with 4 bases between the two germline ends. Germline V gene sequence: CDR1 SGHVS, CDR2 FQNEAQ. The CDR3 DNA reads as TGTGCCAGCAGCTTAGCGGCTTCCTACGAGCAGTACTTC. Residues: CASSLAASYEQYF.

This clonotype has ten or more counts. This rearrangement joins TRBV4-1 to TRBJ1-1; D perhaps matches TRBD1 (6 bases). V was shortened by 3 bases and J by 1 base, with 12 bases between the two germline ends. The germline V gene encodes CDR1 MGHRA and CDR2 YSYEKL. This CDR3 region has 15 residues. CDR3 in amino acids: CASSHGRTENTEAFF. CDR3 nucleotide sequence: TGCGCCAGCAGCCACGGAAGGACAGAGAACACTGAAGCTTTCTTT.

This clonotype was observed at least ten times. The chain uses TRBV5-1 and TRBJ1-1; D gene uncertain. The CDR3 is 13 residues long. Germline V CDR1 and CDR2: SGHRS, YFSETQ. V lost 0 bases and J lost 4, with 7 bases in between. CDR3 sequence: CASSLGRITEAFF. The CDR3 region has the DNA TGCGCCAGCAGCTTGGGACGGATCACTGAAGCTTTCTTT.

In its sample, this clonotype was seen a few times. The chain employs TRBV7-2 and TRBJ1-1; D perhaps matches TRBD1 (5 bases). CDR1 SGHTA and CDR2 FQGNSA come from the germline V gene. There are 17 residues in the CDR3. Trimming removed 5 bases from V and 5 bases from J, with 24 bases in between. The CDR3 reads CASSATASKLWRTEAFF. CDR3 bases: TGTGCCAGCAGCGCGACAGCATCGAAGCTTTGGAGGACTGAAGCTTTCTTT.

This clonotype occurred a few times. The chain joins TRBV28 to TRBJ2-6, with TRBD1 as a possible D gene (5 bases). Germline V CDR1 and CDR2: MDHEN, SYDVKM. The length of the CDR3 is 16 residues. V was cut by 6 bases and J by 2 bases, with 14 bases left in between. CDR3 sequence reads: CASSPQTVAGANVLTF. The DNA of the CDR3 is TGTGCCAGCAGCCCCCAGACAGTGGCTGGGGCCAACGTCCTGACTTTC.

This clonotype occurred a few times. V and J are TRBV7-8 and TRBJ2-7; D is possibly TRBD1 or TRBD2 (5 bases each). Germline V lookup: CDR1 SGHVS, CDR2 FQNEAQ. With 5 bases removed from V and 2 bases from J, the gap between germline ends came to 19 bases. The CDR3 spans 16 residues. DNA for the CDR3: TGTGCCAGCAGCCCTAGGGACCGCCAAATAACCTACGAGCAGTACTTC. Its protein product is CASSPRDRQITYEQYF.

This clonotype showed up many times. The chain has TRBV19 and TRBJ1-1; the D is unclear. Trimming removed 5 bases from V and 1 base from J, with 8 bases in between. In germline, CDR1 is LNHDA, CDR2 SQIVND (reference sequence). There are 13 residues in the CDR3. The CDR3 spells CASSWVANTEAFF. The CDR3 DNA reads TGTGCCAGTAGTTGGGTGGCGAACACTGAAGCTTTCTTT.

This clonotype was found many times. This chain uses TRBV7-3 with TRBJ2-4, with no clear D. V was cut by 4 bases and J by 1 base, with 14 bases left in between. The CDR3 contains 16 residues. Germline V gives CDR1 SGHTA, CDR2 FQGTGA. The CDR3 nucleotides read TGTGCCAGCAGCTCAACACACGACTCTGCCAAAAACATTCAGTACTTC. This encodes CASSSTHDSAKNIQYF.

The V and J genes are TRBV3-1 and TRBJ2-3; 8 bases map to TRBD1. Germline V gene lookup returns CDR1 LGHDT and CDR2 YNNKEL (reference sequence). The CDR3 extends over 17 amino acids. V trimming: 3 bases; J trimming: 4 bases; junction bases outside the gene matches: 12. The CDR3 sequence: CASSHFISPGGADTQYF. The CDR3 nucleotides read TGTGCCAGCAGCCATTTTATTAGTCCAGGGGGCGCAGATACGCAGTATTTT.

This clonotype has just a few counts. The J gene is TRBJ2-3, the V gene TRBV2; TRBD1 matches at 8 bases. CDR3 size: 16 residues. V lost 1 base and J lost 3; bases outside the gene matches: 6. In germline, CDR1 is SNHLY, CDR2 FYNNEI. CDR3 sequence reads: CASSEVGTGGTDTQYF. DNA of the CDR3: TGTGCCAGCAGTGAAGTGGGGACAGGAGGAACAGATACGCAGTATTTT.

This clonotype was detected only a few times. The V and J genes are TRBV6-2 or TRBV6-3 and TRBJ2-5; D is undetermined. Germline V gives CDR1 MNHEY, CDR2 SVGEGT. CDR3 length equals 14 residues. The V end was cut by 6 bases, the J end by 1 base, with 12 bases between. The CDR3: CASSETGFQETQYF. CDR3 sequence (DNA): TGTGCCAGCAGCGAGACGGGTTTCCAAGAGACCCAGTACTTC.

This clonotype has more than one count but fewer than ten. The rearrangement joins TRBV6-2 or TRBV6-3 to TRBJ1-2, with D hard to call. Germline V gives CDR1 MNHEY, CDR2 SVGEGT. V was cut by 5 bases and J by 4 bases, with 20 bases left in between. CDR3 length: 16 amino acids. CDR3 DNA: TGTGCCAGCAGTATCCCGCCCGGTTACGCTAGCTATGGCTACACCTTC. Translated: CASSIPPGYASYGYTF.

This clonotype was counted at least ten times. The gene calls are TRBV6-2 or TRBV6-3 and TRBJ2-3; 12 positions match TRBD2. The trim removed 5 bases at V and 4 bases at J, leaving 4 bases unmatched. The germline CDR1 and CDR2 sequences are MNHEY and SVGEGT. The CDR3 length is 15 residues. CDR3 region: CASSRTSGAPDTQYF. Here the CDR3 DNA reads TGTGCCAGCAGTAGGACTAGCGGGGCTCCAGATACGCAGTATTTT.

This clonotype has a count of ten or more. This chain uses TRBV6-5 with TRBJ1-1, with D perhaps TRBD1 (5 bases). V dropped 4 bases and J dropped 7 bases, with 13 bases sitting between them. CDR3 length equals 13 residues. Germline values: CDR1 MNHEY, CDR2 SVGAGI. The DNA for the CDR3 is TGTGCCAGCAGTTCATCCAGGGTGGGTGAAGCTTTCTTT. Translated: CASSSSRVGEAFF.

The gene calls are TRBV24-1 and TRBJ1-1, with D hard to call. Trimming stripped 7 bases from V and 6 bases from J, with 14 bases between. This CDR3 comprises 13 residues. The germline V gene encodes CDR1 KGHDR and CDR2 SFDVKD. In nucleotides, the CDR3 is TGTGCCACCAGCGCCGCGTGGGAAGCTGAAGCTTTCTTT. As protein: CATSAAWEAEAFF.

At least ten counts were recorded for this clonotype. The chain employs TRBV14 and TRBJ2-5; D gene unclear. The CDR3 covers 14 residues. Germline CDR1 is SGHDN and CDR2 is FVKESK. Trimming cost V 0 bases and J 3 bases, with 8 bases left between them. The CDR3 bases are TGTGCCAGCAGCCAAGACTGGGGTAAAGAGACCCAGTACTTC. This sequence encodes CASSQDWGKETQYF.

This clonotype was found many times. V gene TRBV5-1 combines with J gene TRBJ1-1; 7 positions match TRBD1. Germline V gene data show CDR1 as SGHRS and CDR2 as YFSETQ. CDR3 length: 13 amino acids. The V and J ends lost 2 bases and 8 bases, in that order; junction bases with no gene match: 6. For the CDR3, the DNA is TGCGCCAGCAGCTTCCACAGGGGACGCGAAGCTTTCTTT. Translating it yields CASSFHRGREAFF.